These 30 T cell receptor beta chains share one sample of origin, sequenced in a study of vaccination effects on CD4 cells after COVID-19. On roughly day 10 of culture, CD4+ T cells were separated out. Only in-frame clones appear in the TCRdb table, and some are missing; sequencing was by immunoSEQ multiplex PCR. This sample has around 60,000 clones, with over 65% found just once. What these receptors recognize is not known. The sample in question was CD4+ T cells from PBMCs cultured without peptide, obtained before COVID-19 vaccination. These receptors all come from a human donor who received a COVID-19 vaccine.

A remark on this clone: One junction end disagrees with the germline gene, perhaps due to a read error. As DNA, the CDR3 is TGTGCCAGCACCATTAAGGGACTAGCGGGGGGGGAGCTCTTC. This encodes CASTIKGLAGGELF. This rearrangement joins TRBV2 to TRBJ2-1, with 16 bases fitting TRBD2. The CDR3 sequence is 14 residues long. Germline loops: CDR1 SNHLY, CDR2 FYNNEI. Full variable domain (remainder filled in from reference TRBV2 and TRBJ2-1): EPEVTQTPSHQVTQMGQEVILRCVPISNHLYFYWYRQILGQKVEFLVSFYNNEISEKSEIFDDQFSVERPDGSNFTLKIRSTKLEDSAMYFCASTIKGLAGGELFGPGTRLTVL.

The gene calls are TRBV7-2 and TRBJ1-4; D is undetermined. The CDR3 runs 14 residues. Germline V CDR1 and CDR2: SGHTA, FQGNSA. The V and J ends lost 2 bases and 8 bases respectively, with 12 bases between them. The CDR3 loop reads CASSLMGNSEKLFF. CDR3 sequence (DNA): TGTGCCAGCAGCTTAATGGGGAATAGCGAAAAACTGTTTTTT.

The chain links TRBV30 to TRBJ1-5; no clear D gene. CDR1 is GTSNPN and CDR2 is SVGIG in the germline V gene (reference sequence). Between the trimmed V and J ends, which lost 1 base and 1 base, there was a span of 8 bases. The CDR3 length is 14 residues. The CDR3 here is CAWSAKGSNQPQHF. For the CDR3, the DNA is TGTGCCTGGAGTGCTAAGGGAAGCAATCAGCCCCAGCATTTT.

The chain employs TRBV6-6 and TRBJ2-1, with TRBD2 matching 9 bases. CDR3 length: 17 amino acids. Germline CDR1 reads MNHNY; CDR2 reads SVGAGI (reference sequence). V was pared by 5 bases and J by 2 bases, with 10 bases of the junction left unmatched. Written as DNA, the CDR3 is TGTGCCAGCAGTCAGTCCTTAGCGGGGGTTGCCTACAATGAGCAGTTCTTC. This gives the protein CASSQSLAGVAYNEQFF.

This rearrangement joins TRBV9 to TRBJ2-2; 10 nucleotides align to TRBD1. The CDR3 is 16 amino acids. The germline V gene has CDR1 SGDLS and CDR2 YYNGEE. J lost 3 bases, V lost 4 bases, and 6 bases had no gene match. The CDR3 loop reads CASSPTDRGDTGELFF. The CDR3 DNA reads as TGTGCCAGCAGCCCCACGGACAGGGGGGACACCGGGGAGCTGTTTTTT.

The rearrangement uses TRBV12-3 or TRBV12-4 and TRBJ1-5, with a tentative D call TRBD1 (5 bases). The CDR3 runs to 13 residues. Between the trimmed V and J ends, which lost 4 bases and 4 bases, there was a span of 8 bases. CDR3 loop: CASSSGGNQPQHF. The CDR3 DNA sequence: TGTGCCAGCAGTTCGGGGGGGAATCAGCCCCAGCATTTT.

V is TRBV5-1 and J is TRBJ1-6; D may be TRBD1 (6 bases). Germline V CDR1 and CDR2: SGHRS, YFSETQ. Trimming pared 4 bases from V and 10 bases from J, leaving 18 bases between. This CDR3 contains 15 residues. DNA for the CDR3: TGCGCCAGCAGCCTAAATTTGGACAGAACGTCACCCCTCCACTTT. Translating gives CASSLNLDRTSPLHF.

The J gene is TRBJ1-5, the V gene TRBV10-3, with TRBD1 identical over 9 bases. The CDR3 loop spans 13 amino acids. Trimming removed 6 bases from V and 5 bases from J; junction bases left unmatched: 2. CDR1 and CDR2 from the germline V gene are ENHRY and SYGVKD. The CDR3 nucleotides are TGTGCCATCAGGGGACAGGGTGATCAGCCCCAGCATTTT. It is translated as CAIRGQGDQPQHF.

This clone appeared a single time. The V call is TRBV5-4, the J call TRBJ2-5; 7 nucleotides line up with TRBD1. CDR1 SGHNT and CDR2 YYREEE come from the germline V gene (reference sequence). CDR3 length: 14 residues. J lost 5 bases, V lost 3 bases, and 7 bases had no gene match. The CDR3 DNA reads TGTGCCAGCAGCTCGACAGGGATGACGGAGACCCAGTACTTC. This gives the protein CASSSTGMTETQYF.

The genes are TRBV7-2 and TRBJ2-7; the D gene is possibly TRBD2 (6 bases). Looked up from germline, CDR1 is SGHTA and CDR2 is FQGNSA. The CDR3 runs 15 residues. Trimming took off 1 base at V and 3 bases at J, with 13 bases between the two ends. The CDR3 bases are TGTGCCAGCAGCTTAGGGCGGGACCCATACTACGAGCAGTACGTC. Translated, it gives CASSLGRDPYYEQYV.

This chain joins TRBV6-5 and TRBJ1-2; D may be TRBD1 (6 bases). The CDR3 covers 13 residues. The germline V and J ends were trimmed by 8 bases and 4 bases, with 14 bases remaining between them. Germline V gene sequence: CDR1 MNHEY, CDR2 SVGAGI. CDR3 in DNA: TGTGCCAGCCTGGGGACAAGCGCCTATGGCTACACCTTC. It specifies CASLGTSAYGYTF.

The genes are TRBV24-1 and TRBJ2-1; D call uncertain. CDR1 is KGHDR and CDR2 is SFDVKD in the germline V gene. Trimming pared 0 bases from V and 0 bases from J, leaving 8 bases between. The CDR3 loop spans 16 amino acids. The CDR3 loop reads CATSDLGPSSYNEQFF. The DNA for the CDR3 is TGTGCCACCAGTGATTTGGGACCGAGCTCCTACAATGAGCAGTTCTTC.

This clone appeared a few times. The chain links TRBV6-6 to TRBJ1-2; 9 nucleotides match TRBD1. The CDR3 has 13 amino acids. J lost 6 bases, V lost 4 bases, and 3 bases had no gene match. CDR1 is MNHNY, CDR2 SVGAGI, per germline (reference sequence). The CDR3 nucleotides are TGTGCCAGCAGTTTCACAGGGGGCAATGGCTACACCTTC. Protein sequence: CASSFTGGNGYTF.

The CDR3 sequence: CASSLLGEETQYF. DNA for the CDR3: TGCGCCAGCAGCTTGTTAGGGGAGGAGACCCAGTACTTC. The chain couples TRBV5-1 to TRBJ2-5; D may match TRBD1 or TRBD2 (5 bases each). This CDR3 region has 13 residues. The germline gives CDR1 SGHRS, CDR2 YFSETQ. Trimming left V 1 base short and J 5 bases short, with 9 bases between.

This sequence joins TRBV6-5 and TRBJ1-2; D might be TRBD1 (5 bases). Trimming pared 6 bases from V and 10 bases from J, leaving 15 bases between. The CDR3 runs to 12 residues. Germline-derived CDR1 and CDR2 are MNHEY and SVGAGI. CDR3 sequence (DNA): TGTGCCAGCAGACCCCAAACAGGAGACTACACCTTC. Its translation is CASRPQTGDYTF.

About this clone itself: Other DNA sequences from this sample encode an identical CDR3 as well. This rearrangement joins TRBV18 to TRBJ2-5; unclear D gene. Trimming cost V 3 bases and J 5 bases, with 4 bases left between them. Germline V gene lookup returns CDR1 KGHSH and CDR2 LQKENI. The CDR3 sequence is 11 residues long. As DNA, the CDR3 is TGTGCCAGCTCACCGGGGGAGACCCAGTACTTC. This sequence encodes CASSPGETQYF.

The rearrangement joins TRBV5-4 to TRBJ2-5, with 12 bases fitting TRBD2. The CDR3 covers 16 residues. Losses at the gene ends were 4 bases for V and 7 bases for J; bases not matched to a gene: 11. Germline assignment: CDR1 SGHNT and CDR2 YYREEE (reference sequence). The DNA of the CDR3 is TGTGCCAGCAGCCCTCGACTAGCGGGGGCCTTCTGGACCCAGTACTTC. Translating it yields CASSPRLAGAFWTQYF.

This clone came up once. The genes are TRBV5-6 and TRBJ2-7; no reliable D call. The germline CDR1 and CDR2 sequences are SGHDT and YYEEEE. This CDR3 comprises 13 residues. V was pared by 4 bases and J by 3 bases, with 11 bases between. The CDR3 DNA sequence: TGTGCCAGCAGCCTCAGTTGGAACTACGAGCAGTACGTC. Translation: CASSLSWNYEQYV.

V usage is TRBV5-1 and J usage is TRBJ2-7; D uncertain. V was cut by 0 bases and J by 4 bases, with 8 bases left in between. CDR3 size: 13 residues. CDR1 SGHRS and CDR2 YFSETQ come from the germline V gene. The CDR3 protein is CASSLVTGYEQYV. CDR3 sequence (DNA): TGCGCCAGCAGCTTGGTCACTGGATACGAGCAGTACGTC.

The chain carries TRBV5-1 and TRBJ2-5; no clear D gene. Germline lookup yields CDR1 SGHRS and CDR2 YFSETQ. The length of the CDR3 is 13 residues. V was trimmed by 0 bases and J by 2 bases, leaving 5 bases between them. CDR3 in amino acids: CASSLGLQETQYF. CDR3 DNA: TGCGCCAGCAGCTTGGGGCTGCAAGAGACCCAGTACTTC.

The genes are TRBV5-1 and TRBJ2-5, with a possible D match to TRBD1 (6 bases). The CDR3 is made up of 14 amino acids. Between the trimmed V and J ends, which lost 3 bases and 0 bases, there was a span of 9 bases. Germline CDR1 is SGHRS and CDR2 is YFSETQ. CDR3 bases: TGCGCCAGCAGCTCGGGACAACACCAAGAGACCCAGTACTTC. Protein product: CASSSGQHQETQYF.

The J gene is TRBJ2-7, the V gene TRBV2; perhaps TRBD1 as D (6 bases). The CDR3 totals 13 residues. V lost 6 bases to trimming and J lost 6 bases, with 15 bases between them. The germline V gene encodes CDR1 SNHLY and CDR2 FYNNEI. The CDR3 nucleotides are TGTGCCAGCAGCGACACAGGGTTTGGCGAGCAGTACGTC. This sequence encodes CASSDTGFGEQYV.

This rearrangement joins TRBV9 to TRBJ1-1, with 9 bases lining up with TRBD1. Per germline, CDR1 SGDLS and CDR2 YYNGEE. Unmatched junction bases numbered 6, after V lost 0 bases and J lost 6 bases. There are 15 residues in the CDR3. Written as DNA, the CDR3 is TGTGCCAGCAGCGTAGCGGGACAGGGTTGGGCTGAAGCTTTCTTT. This translates into CASSVAGQGWAEAFF.

This chain connects TRBV5-1 to TRBJ2-3, with 9 positions matching TRBD1. CDR3 size: 15 residues. The V and J ends lost 2 bases and 1 base, in that order; junction bases with no gene match: 2. The germline CDR1 and CDR2 sequences are SGHRS and YFSETQ. This CDR3 reads CASSFRTGGTDTQYF. CDR3 DNA sequence: TGCGCCAGCAGCTTCAGGACAGGGGGCACAGATACGCAGTATTTT.

The gene calls are TRBV7-7 and TRBJ2-5, with unresolved D. The germline V gene encodes CDR1 SSHAT and CDR2 FNYEAQ (reference sequence). V shed 3 bases and J shed 2 bases, with 7 bases lying between them. CDR3 length: 13 amino acids. The CDR3, as DNA: TGTGCCAGCAGCTTCTTGTTACAAGAGACCCAGTACTTC. It codes for CASSFLLQETQYF.

The V gene is TRBV4-1, the J gene TRBJ2-5; D is ambiguous. V was clipped by 0 bases and J by 0 bases, with 8 bases between them. The CDR3 spans 15 residues. CDR1 and CDR2 from the germline V gene are MGHRA and YSYEKL. The DNA for the CDR3 is TGCGCCAGCAGCCAAGAACAACGATACCAAGAGACCCAGTACTTC. Its protein is CASSQEQRYQETQYF.

The rearrangement links TRBV7-3 to TRBJ1-5; 8 bases are a match to TRBD1. The CDR3 length is 15 residues. The V gene end was trimmed by 2 bases and the J gene end by 7 bases; junction bases not matched to a gene: 7. CDR1 and CDR2 from the germline V gene are SGHTA and FQGTGA. CDR3 bases: TGTGCCAGCAGCTTACCGGGACAGGACGGCCAGCCCCAGCATTTT. Residues: CASSLPGQDGQPQHF.

The chain uses TRBV3-1 (or the pseudogene TRBV3-2) and TRBJ2-7; 8 bases are a match to TRBD2. The CDR3 runs 14 residues. The V segment lost 1 base and the J segment 8 bases; nucleotides outside the gene matches: 7. CDR1 LGHDT and CDR2 YNNKEL come from the germline V gene (reference sequence). For the CDR3, the DNA is TGTGCCAGCAGCCAAGGACGGTCTAGCGGGCAGCAGTACGTC. Its translation: CASSQGRSSGQQYV.

The rearrangement links TRBV7-2 to TRBJ1-5; D unclear. The ends were cut back, 4 bases at V and 3 bases at J, with 4 bases in the middle. Germline loops: CDR1 SGHTA, CDR2 FQGNSA. The CDR3 has 12 amino acids. The CDR3 sequence: CASSSYNQPQHF. The CDR3 nucleotides are TGTGCCAGCAGCTCTTACAATCAGCCCCAGCATTTT.

This clone is judged medium-sized. The rearrangement joins TRBV7-2 to TRBJ1-2, with D perhaps matching TRBD1 (6 bases). The CDR3 covers 15 residues. In germline, CDR1 is SGHTA, CDR2 FQGNSA. The germline V and J ends were trimmed by 2 bases and 4 bases, with 14 bases remaining between them. The CDR3 here is CASSLRGGAGYGYTF. CDR3 coding DNA: TGTGCCAGCAGCTTAAGGGGGGGCGCTGGCTATGGCTACACCTTC.